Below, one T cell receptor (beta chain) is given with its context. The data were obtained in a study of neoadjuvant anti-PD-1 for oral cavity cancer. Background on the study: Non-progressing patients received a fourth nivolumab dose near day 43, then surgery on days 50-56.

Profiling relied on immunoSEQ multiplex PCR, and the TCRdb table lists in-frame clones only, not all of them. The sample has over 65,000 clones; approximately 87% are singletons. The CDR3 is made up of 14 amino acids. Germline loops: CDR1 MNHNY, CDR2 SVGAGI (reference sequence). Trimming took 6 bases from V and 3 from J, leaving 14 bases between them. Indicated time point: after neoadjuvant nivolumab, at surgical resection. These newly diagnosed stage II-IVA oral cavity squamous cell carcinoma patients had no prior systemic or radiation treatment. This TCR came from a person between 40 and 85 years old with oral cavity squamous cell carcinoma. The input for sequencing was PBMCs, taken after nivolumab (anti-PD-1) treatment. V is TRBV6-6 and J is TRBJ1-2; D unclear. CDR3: CASSSLGLDYGYTF. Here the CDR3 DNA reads TGTGCCAGCAGCTCTCTGGGCCTGGACTATGGCTACACCTTC.